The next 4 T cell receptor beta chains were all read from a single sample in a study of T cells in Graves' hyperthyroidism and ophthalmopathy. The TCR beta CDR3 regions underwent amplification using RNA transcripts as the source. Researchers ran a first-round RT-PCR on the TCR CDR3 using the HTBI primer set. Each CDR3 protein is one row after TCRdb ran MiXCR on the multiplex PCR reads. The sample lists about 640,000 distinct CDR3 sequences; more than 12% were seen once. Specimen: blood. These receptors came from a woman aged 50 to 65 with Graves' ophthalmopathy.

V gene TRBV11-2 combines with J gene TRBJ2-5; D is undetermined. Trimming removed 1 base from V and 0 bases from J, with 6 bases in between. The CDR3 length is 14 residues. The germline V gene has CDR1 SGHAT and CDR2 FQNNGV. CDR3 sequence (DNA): TGTGCCAGCAGCTTAGGATTAAACCAAGAGACCCAGTACTTC. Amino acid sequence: CASSLGLNQETQYF.

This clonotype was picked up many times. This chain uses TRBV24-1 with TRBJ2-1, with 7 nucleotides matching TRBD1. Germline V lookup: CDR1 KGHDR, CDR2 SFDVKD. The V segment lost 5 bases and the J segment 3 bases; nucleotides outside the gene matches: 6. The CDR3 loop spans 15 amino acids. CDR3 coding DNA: TGTGCCACCAGTGTCTACCGACAGGGCTACAATGAGCAGTTCTTC. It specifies CATSVYRQGYNEQFF.

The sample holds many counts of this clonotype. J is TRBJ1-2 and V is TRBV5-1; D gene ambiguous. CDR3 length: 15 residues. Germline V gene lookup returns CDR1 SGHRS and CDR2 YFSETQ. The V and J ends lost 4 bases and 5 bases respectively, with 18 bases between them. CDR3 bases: TGCGCCAGCAGCGTAACGGCCGGGGAGTGGTATGGCTACACCTTC. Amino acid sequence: CASSVTAGEWYGYTF.

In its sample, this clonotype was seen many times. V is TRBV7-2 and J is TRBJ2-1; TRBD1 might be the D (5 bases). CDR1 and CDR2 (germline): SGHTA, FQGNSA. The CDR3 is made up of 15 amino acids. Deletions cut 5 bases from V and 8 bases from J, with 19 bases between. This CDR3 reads CASSPQGVQLDEQFF. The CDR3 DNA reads TGTGCCAGCAGCCCCCAAGGGGTCCAGTTAGATGAGCAGTTCTTC.